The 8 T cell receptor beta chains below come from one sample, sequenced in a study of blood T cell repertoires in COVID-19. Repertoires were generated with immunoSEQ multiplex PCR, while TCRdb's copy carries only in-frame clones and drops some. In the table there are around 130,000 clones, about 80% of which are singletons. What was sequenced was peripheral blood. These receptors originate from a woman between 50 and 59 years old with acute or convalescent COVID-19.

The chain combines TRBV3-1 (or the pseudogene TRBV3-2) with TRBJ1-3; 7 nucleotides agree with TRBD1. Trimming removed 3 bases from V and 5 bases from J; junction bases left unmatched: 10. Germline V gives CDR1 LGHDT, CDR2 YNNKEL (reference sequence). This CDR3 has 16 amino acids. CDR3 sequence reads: CASSQGPGQKRNTIYF. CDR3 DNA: TGTGCCAGCAGCCAGGGTCCGGGACAGAAACGAAACACCATATATTTT.

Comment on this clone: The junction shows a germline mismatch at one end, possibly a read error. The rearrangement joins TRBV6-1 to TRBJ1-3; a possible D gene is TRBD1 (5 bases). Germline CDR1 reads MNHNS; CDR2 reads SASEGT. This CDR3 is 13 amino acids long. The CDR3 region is CASSEVGLGLLFF. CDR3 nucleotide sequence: TGTGCCAGCAGTGAAGTGGGACTGGGGCTCCTTTTTTTT.

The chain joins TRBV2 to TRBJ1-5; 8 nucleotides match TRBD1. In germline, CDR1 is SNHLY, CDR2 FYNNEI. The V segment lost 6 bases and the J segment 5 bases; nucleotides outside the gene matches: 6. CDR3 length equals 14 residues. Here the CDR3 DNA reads TGTGCCAGCAGCGTCACAGGGGGGCATCAGCCCCAGCATTTT. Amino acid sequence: CASSVTGGHQPQHF.

CDR3 DNA: TGTGCCTGGAGTGTACTGGGGAGGATGAGTTACTCTGGCTACACCTTC. Translated: CAWSVLGRMSYSGYTF. The chain couples TRBV30 to TRBJ1-2; D uncertain. V lost 0 bases, J lost 7 bases, and 21 bases lay in between. The CDR3 sequence is 16 residues long. Germline loops: CDR1 GTSNPN, CDR2 SVGIG (reference sequence).

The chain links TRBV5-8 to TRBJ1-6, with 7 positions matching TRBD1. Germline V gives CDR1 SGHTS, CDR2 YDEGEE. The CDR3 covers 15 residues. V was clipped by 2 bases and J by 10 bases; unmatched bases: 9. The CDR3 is CASSLRTTGSSPLHF. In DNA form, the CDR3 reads TGTGCCAGCAGCTTAAGGACGACAGGGAGCTCACCCCTCCACTTT.

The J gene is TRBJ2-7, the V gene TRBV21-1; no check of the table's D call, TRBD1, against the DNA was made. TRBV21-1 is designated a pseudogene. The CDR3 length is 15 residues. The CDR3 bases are TGTGCCAGCAATCCCCCAGGACAACACAACTACGAGCAGTACTTC. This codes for CASNPPGQHNYEQYF.

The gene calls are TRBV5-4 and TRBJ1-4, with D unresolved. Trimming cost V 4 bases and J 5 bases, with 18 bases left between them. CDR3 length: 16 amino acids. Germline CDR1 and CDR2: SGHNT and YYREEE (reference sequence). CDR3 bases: TGTGCCAGCAGCCCGGGGTCTTTTACCCCCAATGAAAAACTGTTTTTT. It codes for CASSPGSFTPNEKLFF.

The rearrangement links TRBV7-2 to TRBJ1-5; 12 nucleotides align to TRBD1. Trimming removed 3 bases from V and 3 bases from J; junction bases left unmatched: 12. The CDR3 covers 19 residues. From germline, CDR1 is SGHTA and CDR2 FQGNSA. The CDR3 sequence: CASSFNRDRGRGNNQPQHF. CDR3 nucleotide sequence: TGTGCCAGCAGCTTCAACCGGGACAGGGGGCGCGGAAACAATCAGCCCCAGCATTTT.